This record looks at one TCR beta chain sequence and its context. Its antigen is as yet unknown. The data originate from a study of shared clonotypes between healthy human individuals. Whole-study results and caveats: The represented genetic and exposure-history diversity was limited by the small number of donors.

HIV-negative, healthy adults without recent acute infections or vaccinations were the donors. The table came from immunoSEQ multiplex PCR; TCRdb's copy has only in-frame clones and leaves some out. The sample has some 530,000 clones, more than 75% seen once. Trimming took 2 bases from V and 2 from J, leaving 9 bases between them. Germline V gene lookup returns CDR1 MNHNS and CDR2 SASEGT. The CDR3 is 14 residues long. The clonotype was recovered from a woman between 40 and 55 years old in good health. Some clones in this sample may be carry-over from other donors' samples. The sequenced sample consisted of PBMCs. This chain uses TRBV6-1 with TRBJ1-1; perhaps TRBD1 as D (5 bases). DNA of the CDR3: TGTGCCAGCAGTGAAAATGGGGCTAACACTGAAGCTTTCTTT. Protein sequence: CASSENGANTEAFF.